One and the same sample provided the 30 T cell receptor beta chains below, sequenced in a study of immune cell composition in non-small cell lung cancer. Normal lung sampling was at least 3 cm from the tumour, as distant as possible. The repertoire was sequenced with immunoSEQ multiplex PCR; TCRdb's copy has only in-frame clones and lacks some. The sample lists about 4,900 clones, around 77% occurring once. The specimen was non-adjacent lung tissue. Source of these receptors: a human donor with non-small cell lung cancer.

This clone was seen once. The chain is built from TRBV28 and TRBJ2-1; 13 bases map to TRBD2. Germline assignment: CDR1 MDHEN and CDR2 SYDVKM. V gave up 6 bases and J gave up 7 bases; unmatched junction bases: 6. CDR3 size: 15 residues. The DNA for the CDR3 is TGTGCCAGCAGGTCCGGGACTAGCGGGGAGAATGAGCAGTTCTTC. Protein: CASRSGTSGENEQFF.

The chain combines TRBV6-1 with TRBJ2-5; TRBD2 matches at 7 bases. CDR3 length: 13 amino acids. Germline V gives CDR1 MNHNS, CDR2 SASEGT. The J segment lost 2 bases and the V segment lost 7 bases, leaving 4 bases of the junction unmatched. This CDR3 is CASTSGVQETQYF. The CDR3 nucleotides are TGTGCCAGCACCAGCGGGGTTCAAGAGACCCAGTACTTC.

This chain joins TRBV19 and TRBJ1-5; possibly TRBD1 for D (6 bases). The CDR3 runs to 14 residues. Germline V CDR1 and CDR2: LNHDA, SQIVND (reference sequence). The germline V and J ends were trimmed by 5 bases and 4 bases, with 12 bases remaining between them. CDR3 loop: CASSRTDINQPQHF. The CDR3 DNA sequence: TGTGCCAGTAGTCGGACAGACATTAATCAGCCCCAGCATTTT.

The rearrangement uses TRBV5-8 and TRBJ1-1; D is ambiguous. Germline V CDR1 and CDR2: SGHTS, YDEGEE. The CDR3 runs 14 residues. Trimming pared 0 bases from V and 4 bases from J, leaving 10 bases between. The CDR3 nucleotides read TGTGCCAGCAGCTTGGCCCCTCGGGGCACTGAAGCTTTCTTT. Translation: CASSLAPRGTEAFF.

This chain uses TRBV5-4 with TRBJ2-1; TRBD2 aligns across 12 bases. The CDR3 loop spans 16 amino acids. From germline, CDR1 is SGHNT and CDR2 YYREEE (reference sequence). With V trimmed by 2 bases and J by 4 bases, 4 bases remained unmatched. The CDR3 coding sequence is TGTGCCAGCAGCTTTTCTAGCGGGGGGGCTTACAATGAGCAGTTCTTC. This codes for CASSFSSGGAYNEQFF.

V is TRBV6-5 and J is TRBJ1-6; 7 bases agree with TRBD1. V shed 2 bases and J 7 bases; nucleotides not matched to a gene: 5. The CDR3 totals 15 residues. Germline lookup yields CDR1 MNHEY and CDR2 SVGAGI. The CDR3, as DNA: TGTGCCAGCAGTTACATGGGACAGCGCAATTCACCCCTCCACTTT. This encodes CASSYMGQRNSPLHF.

The rearrangement joins TRBV7-6 to TRBJ2-3, with 7 bases identical to TRBD1. Germline values: CDR1 SGHVS, CDR2 FNYEAQ. V was pared by 1 base and J by 6 bases, with 7 bases of the junction left unmatched. This CDR3 contains 15 residues. The CDR3 bases are TGTGCCAGCAGCTTAGGAGGGGGCGCTCTGGATACGCAGTATTTT. Protein: CASSLGGGALDTQYF.

The V call is TRBV7-9, the J call TRBJ1-1, with D unclear. V lost 6 bases to trimming and J lost 0 bases, with 11 bases between them. Looked up from germline, CDR1 is SEHNR and CDR2 is FQNEAQ (reference sequence). The length of the CDR3 is 14 residues. The CDR3 here is CASSPTAMNTEAFF. As DNA, the CDR3 is TGTGCCAGCAGTCCAACAGCTATGAACACTGAAGCTTTCTTT.

CDR3 sequence: CAWSVQRGISTGELFF. Here the CDR3 DNA reads TGTGCCTGGAGTGTACAAAGGGGGATTAGCACCGGGGAGCTGTTTTTT. This chain joins TRBV30 and TRBJ2-2; a weak D match, TRBD1 (6 bases). The V end was cut by 0 bases, the J end by 4 bases, with 15 bases between. This CDR3 is built from 16 residues. The V gene's germline CDR1 is GTSNPN and CDR2 SVGIG (reference sequence).

This clone was counted a single time. The rearrangement uses TRBV6-5 and TRBJ1-4, with D perhaps matching TRBD1 (6 bases). Per the germline V gene, CDR1 is MNHEY and CDR2 is SVGAGI. The ends were cut back, 3 bases at V and 2 bases at J, with 10 bases in the middle. The CDR3 has 15 amino acids. The CDR3 sequence is CASSYGGGTNEKLFF. The CDR3 DNA reads TGTGCCAGCAGTTATGGTGGGGGCACTAATGAAAAACTGTTTTTT.

The chain couples TRBV5-4 to TRBJ1-4; D may be TRBD1 (6 bases). The CDR3 runs to 16 residues. The germline V gene has CDR1 SGHNT and CDR2 YYREEE (reference sequence). V was cut by 4 bases and J by 5 bases, with 18 bases left in between. The CDR3 coding sequence is TGTGCCAGCAGCACATCCGGGGGGGCCGGGAATGAAAAACTGTTTTTT. Translated: CASSTSGGAGNEKLFF.

This chain joins TRBV6-5 and TRBJ1-5; 9 bases agree with TRBD1. The CDR3 length is 13 residues. V gave up 5 bases and J gave up 6 bases; unmatched junction bases: 2. Per the germline V gene, CDR1 is MNHEY and CDR2 is SVGAGI. The DNA of the CDR3 is TGTGCCAGCAGTACAGGGGGCACTCAGCCCCAGCATTTT. Amino acids: CASSTGGTQPQHF.

V and J are TRBV7-8 and TRBJ2-2, with D possibly TRBD1 on 6 matching bases. V gave up 3 bases and J gave up 5 bases, with 10 bases separating them. This CDR3 contains 14 residues. Per the germline V gene, CDR1 is SGHVS and CDR2 is FQNEAQ. The CDR3 here is CASSLHRETGELFF. DNA for the CDR3: TGTGCCAGCAGCTTGCACAGGGAAACCGGGGAGCTGTTTTTT.

By share of the sample, this clone is medium-sized. This chain uses TRBV10-2 with TRBJ1-4; D is unclear. CDR3 length equals 14 residues. The V gene lost 3 bases and the J gene lost 7 bases, with 12 bases spanning the gap. Germline V gives CDR1 WSHSY, CDR2 SAAADI. For the CDR3, the DNA is TGCGCCAGCAGTGACTCGGCAGGTAGTGAAAAACTGTTTTTT. It encodes CASSDSAGSEKLFF.

This clone was recorded only once. V usage is TRBV29-1 and J usage is TRBJ1-5, with 7 bases lining up with TRBD1. Germline CDR1 SQVTM, CDR2 ANQGSEA. This CDR3 is 13 amino acids long. V was pared by 6 bases and J by 5 bases, with 7 bases of the junction left unmatched. CDR3 bases: TGCAGCGTGTCGACAGGGTTGGATCAGCCCCAGCATTTT. Protein: CSVSTGLDQPQHF.

This clone was observed a few times. The genes are TRBV7-9 and TRBJ1-1, with D hard to call. V shed 7 bases and J shed 5 bases, with 11 bases lying between them. The CDR3 loop spans 12 amino acids. Germline V gene sequence: CDR1 SEHNR, CDR2 FQNEAQ (reference sequence). This CDR3 is CASNRPGTEAFF. CDR3 bases: TGTGCCAGCAACCGCCCGGGGACTGAAGCTTTCTTT.

CDR3 sequence: CASTPLFANTGELFF. CDR3 bases: TGCGCCAGCACCCCTTTGTTCGCGAACACCGGGGAGCTGTTTTTT. The chain links TRBV5-1 to TRBJ2-2; D gene ambiguous. The V end was cut by 6 bases, the J end by 0 bases, with 12 bases between. CDR3 length: 15 amino acids. CDR1 and CDR2 from the germline V gene are SGHRS and YFSETQ.

The chain combines TRBV19 with TRBJ1-1; a weak D match, TRBD1 (6 bases). V was cut by 5 bases and J by 3 bases, with 19 bases left in between. The germline gives CDR1 LNHDA, CDR2 SQIVND (reference sequence). The CDR3 covers 16 residues. The CDR3 loop reads CASSYLNQYRDTEAFF. DNA of the CDR3: TGTGCCAGTAGTTACCTAAATCAGTACAGGGACACTGAAGCTTTCTTT.

The chain is built from TRBV19 and TRBJ1-5, with 11 bases that match TRBD1. The CDR3 is 13 amino acids. The germline V gene encodes CDR1 LNHDA and CDR2 SQIVND (reference sequence). V lost 10 bases to trimming and J lost 7 bases; unmatched junction nucleotides: 6. The CDR3 DNA follows: TGTGCCACCCACCGGGACAGGGGGCAGCCCCAGCATTTT. Protein: CATHRDRGQPQHF.

This clone qualifies as medium-sized (0.01 to 0.1%). The chain links TRBV14 to TRBJ1-2; D is undetermined. The ends were cut back, 3 bases at V and 14 bases at J, with 13 bases in the middle. CDR1 SGHDN and CDR2 FVKESK come from the germline V gene. The CDR3 runs to 11 residues. In nucleotides, the CDR3 is TGTGCCAGCAGCCAGACGGATCTCAGGACCTTC. This translates into CASSQTDLRTF.

CDR3 in DNA: TGTGCCAGTAGTATGGGGGACAGGGGTGTGGGAGAGACCCAGTACTTC. This encodes CASSMGDRGVGETQYF. The chain links TRBV19 to TRBJ2-5; 10 bases align to TRBD1. From germline, CDR1 is LNHDA and CDR2 SQIVND (reference sequence). V was clipped by 3 bases and J by 4 bases; unmatched bases: 8. This CDR3 region has 16 residues.

This chain joins TRBV4-3 and TRBJ2-5; weak D call: TRBD1 (5 bases). V lost 0 bases and J lost 5, with 10 bases in between. In germline, CDR1 is LGHNA, CDR2 YSLEER. The CDR3 is 14 residues long. CDR3 DNA: TGCGCCAGCAGCCAAGAAGTCTCAGGGGAGACCCAGTACTTC. Residues: CASSQEVSGETQYF.

Only a few counts were recorded for this clone. The chain carries TRBV19 and TRBJ1-1; the match to TRBD1 covers 7 bases. The CDR3 totals 13 residues. Germline V gives CDR1 LNHDA, CDR2 SQIVND (reference sequence). The junction had 8 bases not matched to a gene; V was cut back by 7 bases and J by 6 bases. In nucleotides, the CDR3 is TGTGCCAGTACCGAGACAGGGCGGTCTGAAGCTTTCTTT. Protein product: CASTETGRSEAFF.

In this sample, this clone turned up a few times. The chain links TRBV10-2 to TRBJ2-3; 7 bases agree with TRBD2. This CDR3 has 14 amino acids. The J segment lost 6 bases and the V segment lost 6 bases, leaving 9 bases of the junction unmatched. Germline CDR1 WSHSY, CDR2 SAAADI. The CDR3 region has the DNA TGCGCCAGCAGGGGGGGGGACCGAAGCGATACGCAGTATTTT. Its translation is CASRGGDRSDTQYF.

V gene TRBV7-3 combines with J gene TRBJ2-7; 9 positions match TRBD1. The V and J ends lost 2 bases and 3 bases, in that order; junction bases with no gene match: 11. This CDR3 region has 17 residues. The germline V gene has CDR1 SGHTA and CDR2 FQGTGA. In nucleotides, the CDR3 is TGTGCCAGCAGCTTACTAACAGGGGGCCACTTAGGCTACGAGCAGTACTTC. Its translation: CASSLLTGGHLGYEQYF.

V and J are TRBV4-3 and TRBJ1-2; D call uncertain. The CDR3 is made up of 14 amino acids. Germline assignment: CDR1 LGHNA and CDR2 YSLEER. Deletions cut 4 bases from V and 5 bases from J, with 14 bases between. DNA for the CDR3: TGCGCCAGCAGCCTTTTTATGACGGAGTATGGCTACACCTTC. Protein product: CASSLFMTEYGYTF.

This sequence joins TRBV11-2 and TRBJ2-1, with 7 positions matching TRBD2. Germline CDR1 SGHAT, CDR2 FQNNGV. Trimming took 6 bases from V and 9 from J; bases not matched to a gene: 20. CDR3 length: 17 amino acids. The CDR3 bases are TGTGCCAGCAGAAGGGAAAGGGCGGGAGCCCCTAGGTCTGAGCAGTTCTTC. Protein product: CASRRERAGAPRSEQFF.

This chain joins TRBV7-2 and TRBJ2-7, with D possibly being TRBD1 (5 bases). Trimming removed 0 bases from V and 4 bases from J, with 13 bases in between. The germline V gene has CDR1 SGHTA and CDR2 FQGNSA. The CDR3 is 15 amino acids. Here the CDR3 DNA reads TGTGCCAGCAGCTTAGCGCCGGTCAGGGAATACGAGCAGTACTTC. Translated, it gives CASSLAPVREYEQYF.

The chain uses TRBV2 and TRBJ1-2; no clear D. Trimming took 4 bases from V and 2 from J, leaving 8 bases between them. Germline V gene data show CDR1 as SNHLY and CDR2 as FYNNEI. This CDR3 contains 13 residues. The CDR3: CASSVGLNYGYTF. The CDR3 DNA reads as TGTGCCAGCAGTGTTGGGCTGAACTATGGCTACACCTTC.

The chain is built from TRBV6-5 and TRBJ2-3, with 10 bases lining up with TRBD2. The V and J ends lost 7 bases and 0 bases, in that order; junction bases with no gene match: 4. CDR3 length: 15 residues. Germline-derived CDR1 and CDR2 are MNHEY and SVGAGI. CDR3 loop: CASNMGLASTDTQYF. The CDR3 DNA follows: TGTGCCAGCAACATGGGACTAGCGAGCACAGATACGCAGTATTTT.